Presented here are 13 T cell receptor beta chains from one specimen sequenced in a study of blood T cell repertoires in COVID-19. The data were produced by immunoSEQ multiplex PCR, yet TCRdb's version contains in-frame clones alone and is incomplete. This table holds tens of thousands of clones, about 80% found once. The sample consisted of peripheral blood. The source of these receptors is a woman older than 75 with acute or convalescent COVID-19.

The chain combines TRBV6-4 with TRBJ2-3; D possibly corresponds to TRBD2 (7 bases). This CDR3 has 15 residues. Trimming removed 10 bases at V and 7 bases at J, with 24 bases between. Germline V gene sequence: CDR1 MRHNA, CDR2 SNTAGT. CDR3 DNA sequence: TGTGCCACCGCAAATTTCGGGGGGCTAGGAAATACGCAGTATTTT. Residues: CATANFGGLGNTQYF.

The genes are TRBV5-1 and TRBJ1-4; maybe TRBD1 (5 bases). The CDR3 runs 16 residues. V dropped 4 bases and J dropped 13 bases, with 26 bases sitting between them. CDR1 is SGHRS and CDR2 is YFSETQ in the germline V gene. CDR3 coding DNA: TGCGCCAGCAGCGTTGGCCGAAACGCCGGGACTGAGGGACTGTTTTTT. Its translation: CASSVGRNAGTEGLFF.

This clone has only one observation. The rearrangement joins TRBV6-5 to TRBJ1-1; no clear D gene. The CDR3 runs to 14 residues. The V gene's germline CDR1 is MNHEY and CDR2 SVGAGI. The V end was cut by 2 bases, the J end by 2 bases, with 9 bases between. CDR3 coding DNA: TGTGCCAGCAGTTACGCGGGAACCAACACTGAAGCTTTCTTT. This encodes CASSYAGTNTEAFF.

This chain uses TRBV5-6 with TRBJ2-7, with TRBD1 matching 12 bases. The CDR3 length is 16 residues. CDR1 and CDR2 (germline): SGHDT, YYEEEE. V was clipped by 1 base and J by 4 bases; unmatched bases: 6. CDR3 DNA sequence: TGTGCCAGCAGCTTGCCTCCGGGACAGGGGGCTTACGAGCAGTACTTC. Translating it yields CASSLPPGQGAYEQYF. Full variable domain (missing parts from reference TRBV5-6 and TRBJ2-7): DAGVTQSPTHLIKTRGQQVTLRCSPKSGHDTVSWYQQALGQGPQFIFQYYEEEERQRGNFPDRFSGHQFPNYSSELNVNALLLGDSALYLCASSLPPGQGAYEQYFGPGTRLTVT.

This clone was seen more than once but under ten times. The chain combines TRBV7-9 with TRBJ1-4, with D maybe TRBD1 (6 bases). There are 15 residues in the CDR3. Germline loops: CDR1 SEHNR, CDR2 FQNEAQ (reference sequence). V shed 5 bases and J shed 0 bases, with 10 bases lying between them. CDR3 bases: TGTGCCAGCAGCACGCCAGGGGCAACTAATGAAAAACTGTTTTTT. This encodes CASSTPGATNEKLFF.

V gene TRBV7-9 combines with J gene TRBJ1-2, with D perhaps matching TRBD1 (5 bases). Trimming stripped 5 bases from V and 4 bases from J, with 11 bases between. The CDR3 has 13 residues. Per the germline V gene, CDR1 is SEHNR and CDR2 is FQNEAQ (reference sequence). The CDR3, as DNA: TGTGCCAGCAGCGGACAACCGGGCTATGGCTACACCTTC. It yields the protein CASSGQPGYGYTF.

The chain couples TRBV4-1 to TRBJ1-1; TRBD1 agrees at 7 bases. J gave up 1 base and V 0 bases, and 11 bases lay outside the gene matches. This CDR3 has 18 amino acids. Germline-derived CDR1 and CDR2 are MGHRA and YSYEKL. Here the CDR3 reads CASSQEGLGGRWNTEAFF. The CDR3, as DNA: TGCGCCAGCAGCCAAGAAGGTTTAGGGGGCAGATGGAACACTGAAGCTTTCTTT.

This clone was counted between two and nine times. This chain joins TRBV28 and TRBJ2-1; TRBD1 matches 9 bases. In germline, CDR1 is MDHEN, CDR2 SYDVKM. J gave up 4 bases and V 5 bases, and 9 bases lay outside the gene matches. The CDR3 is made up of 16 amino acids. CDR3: CASSTNRGRGYNEQFF. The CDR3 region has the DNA TGTGCCAGCAGTACTAACAGGGGGCGCGGTTACAATGAGCAGTTCTTC.

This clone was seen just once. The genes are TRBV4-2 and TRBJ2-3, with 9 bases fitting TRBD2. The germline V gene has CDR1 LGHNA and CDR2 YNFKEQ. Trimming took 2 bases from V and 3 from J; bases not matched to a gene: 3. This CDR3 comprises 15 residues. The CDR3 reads CASSQISGRTDTQYF. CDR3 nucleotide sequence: TGTGCCAGCAGCCAAATCAGCGGGAGGACAGATACGCAGTATTTT.

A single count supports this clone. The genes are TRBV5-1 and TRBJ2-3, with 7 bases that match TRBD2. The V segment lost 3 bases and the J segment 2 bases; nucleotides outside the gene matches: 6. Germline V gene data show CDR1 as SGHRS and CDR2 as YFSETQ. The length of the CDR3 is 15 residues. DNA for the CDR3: TGCGCCAGCAGCTCGTTGACTAGCTACACAGATACGCAGTATTTT. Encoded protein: CASSSLTSYTDTQYF.

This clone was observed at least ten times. The CDR3 DNA follows: TGTGCCAGCAGCTTTCGGTATCCCACTAATTCACCCCTCCACTTT. It specifies CASSFRYPTNSPLHF. J is TRBJ1-6 and V is TRBV11-2; no clear D. The germline V and J ends were trimmed by 3 bases and 6 bases, with 12 bases remaining between them. This CDR3 spans 15 amino acids. The germline CDR1 and CDR2 sequences are SGHAT and FQNNGV.

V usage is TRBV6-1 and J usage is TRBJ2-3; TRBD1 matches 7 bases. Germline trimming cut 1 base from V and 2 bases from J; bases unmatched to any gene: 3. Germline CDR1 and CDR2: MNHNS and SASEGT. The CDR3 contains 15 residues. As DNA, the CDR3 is TGTGCCAGCAGTGAAGGGACAGGACCCACAGATACGCAGTATTTT. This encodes CASSEGTGPTDTQYF.

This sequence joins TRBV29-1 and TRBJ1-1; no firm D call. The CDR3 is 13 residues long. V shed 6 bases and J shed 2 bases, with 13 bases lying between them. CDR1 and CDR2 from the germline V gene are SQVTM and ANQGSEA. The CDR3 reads CSVHLGRNTEAFF. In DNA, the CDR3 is TGCAGCGTCCACTTGGGCCGCAACACTGAAGCTTTCTTT.